Sequencing of this TCR beta chain was carried out in a study of shared clonotypes between healthy human individuals (dated by TCRdb to between 2020 and 2021). Broadly, across the study: A couple of women and three men aged 18 to 49 years were included in the cohort. Each donor's leukapheresis produced roughly between roughly 0.85 and 9.5 billion PBMCs. Blood TCR repertoires of about 5 healthy adults were deeply sequenced to estimate repertoire size and the extent of clonotype sharing between individuals. Per donor, three plates each were used for CD4 naive and CD4 memory, two for CD8 naive, and one for CD8 memory. To increase sequencing depth and limit assay-specific biases, TCR repertoire library preparation and sequencing were carried out by different laboratories using diverse techniques.

Donors were healthy HIV-negative adults with no recently reported acute infections or vaccinations. Every donor was a Caucasian adult residing in Nashville, Tennessee, USA. CD4+ T cells were enriched through magnetic negative selection, after which naive cells were positively selected on CD45RA and the remaining negative fraction served as the memory subset. Blood was collected by leukapheresis, and PBMCs were isolated by Ficoll-Histopaque density gradient centrifugation and then cryopreserved in liquid nitrogen vapor phase. Purity and quantity of every magnetically sorted T cell population were checked by analytical flow cytometry. Genomic DNA was isolated from each sorted fraction and quantified by UV absorbance on a Nanodrop 2000c. The CDR3 sequence holds 16 residues, the cysteine and phenylalanine included. The CDR3 DNA has 48 bases and is translated from base 1. V is pruned by 0 bases and J by 1 base, leaving 2 bases of the junction without a gene match. Via the germline V gene (reference sequence), CDR1 is LNHDA and CDR2 SQIVND.

As to this clone: Its antigen is not yet known. No per-base quality is available; no much larger clone lies one base away. Other DNA variants within this sample encode the same CDR3.

The paper as a whole reports these results and caveats: Incomplete sequencing was indicated by rarefaction of sorted-subset datasets, despite the large sequencing depth. The genetic and exposure-history diversity represented was limited by the small number of donors. Based on pairwise subsampling, the degree of clonotype sharing among donors was expected to be affected by sequencing depth. Sampling was limited to blood, and TCR repertoires in tissue likely differ from TCR repertoires in blood. About 5% of naive CD4, 3.5% of naive CD8, about 2.5% of memory CD4, and approximately 0.39% of memory CD8 clonotypes were shared across several donors. Naive subsets generally had larger estimated clonotype richness than memory subsets did. Clonotypes shared by all four sorted-subset donors showed higher generation probabilities than non-shared clonotypes.

Using the deep immunoSEQ assay, multiplex PCR amplified TCR CDR3 regions from genomic DNA. Extracted genomic DNA from each cell subset was spread evenly across all wells of several immunoSEQ 96-well plates, with each plate serving as a replicate. For sorted subsets, each replicate PCR was loaded with roughly 190 ng genomic DNA, equivalent to 30,000 or so T cell genomes. Purified libraries were measured with a Qubit 3.0 fluorometer, size-checked on a Bioanalyzer 2100, and measured again with the KAPA Library Quantification kit. Each immunoSEQ 96-well plate was sequenced on its own single-read 150-cycle Illumina NextSeq 550 flow cell. The authors' analysis ran thus. Because the immunoSEQ output included only junctional sequences and no quality scores, the filtering could not be the same as the filtering used for full-length reads. To assign V/J genes and CDR3, sequences were annotated using PyIR, a Python wrapper for IgBLAST v1.9, with IMGT germline references. Reads were filtered out if the reads had weak V/J assignments (E-value above 1e-6), no CDR3, stop codons, out-of-frame junctions, or ambiguous translated residues. A V3J clonotype was defined by an identical inferred V gene, J gene, and CDR3 amino acid sequence. The percentage overlap between two repertoires was calculated by dividing the number of shared unique clonotypes by the size of the smaller repertoire. Richness of each repertoire was evaluated using RTK rarefaction, the Chao1 estimator, and Recon v2.1 estimates of unobserved clonotypes. Generation probabilities were computed with OLGA for all TCRbeta clonotypes obtained by the gDNA method from several donors. What TCRdb holds here is the immuneACCESS table cut down to in-frame rearrangements. Part of the clones is not present; checked against another copy, under half of the missing clones reflect an unresolved V gene, and the others are unexplained. That table is the source of V, J and clone size, and D and trimming were worked out from the DNA. Recorded for this sample are some 2,000,000 clones; approximately 96% of them occurred a single time. The ten largest clones represent around 0.13% of the sample.

The origin of this receptor is a man aged 18 to 30 in good health. Sequencing input: naive CD4+ T cells sorted from blood. Explained via the paper, the cell subset or site label denotes: CD45RA+ positively selected. The rearrangement combines TRBV19 with TRBJ2-7; 11 nucleotides in the junction match TRBD2. The DNA sequence reads TGTGCCAGTAGTATAGATGGGACTAGCGGTTCCTACGAGCAGTACTTC. It codes for CASSIDGTSGSYEQYF.